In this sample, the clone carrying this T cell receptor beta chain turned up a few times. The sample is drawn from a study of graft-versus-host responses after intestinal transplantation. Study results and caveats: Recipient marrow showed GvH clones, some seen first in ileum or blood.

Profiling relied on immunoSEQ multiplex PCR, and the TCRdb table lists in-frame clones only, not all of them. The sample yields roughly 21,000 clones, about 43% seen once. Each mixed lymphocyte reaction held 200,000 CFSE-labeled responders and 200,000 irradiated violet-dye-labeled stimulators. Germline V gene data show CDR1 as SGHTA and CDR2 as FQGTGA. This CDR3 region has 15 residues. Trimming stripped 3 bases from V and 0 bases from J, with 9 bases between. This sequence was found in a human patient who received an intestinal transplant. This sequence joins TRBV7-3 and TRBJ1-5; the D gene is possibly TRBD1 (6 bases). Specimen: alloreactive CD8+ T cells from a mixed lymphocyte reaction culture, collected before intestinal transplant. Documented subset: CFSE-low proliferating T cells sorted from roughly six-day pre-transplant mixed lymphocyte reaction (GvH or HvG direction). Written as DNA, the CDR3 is TGTGCCAGCAGCTTTGGGGGCTCTAGCAATCAGCCCCAGCATTTT. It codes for CASSFGGSSNQPQHF.